A single sample is the source of the 21 T cell receptor beta chains below, sequenced in a study of blood T cells in healthy people across ages. The second PCR ran about 6 to 12 cycles with a sample-barcoded 5' primer and J-beta primers. A single record per CDR3 protein comes from TCRdb applying MiXCR to the 5' RACE reads. Of about 680,000 distinct CDR3 sequences listed, around 45% were seen once; the top ten hold roughly 34%. The sequencing sample was made of blood. The source is a woman between 55 and 75 years old in good health.

V gene TRBV29-1 combines with J gene TRBJ2-1; 12 bases fit TRBD2. J lost 3 bases, V lost 6 bases, and 6 bases had no gene match. The germline V gene encodes CDR1 SQVTM and CDR2 ANQGSEA. This CDR3 contains 15 residues. DNA of the CDR3: TGCAGCGTCGGACTAGCGGGGATCCTCTACAATGAGCAGTTCTTC. This encodes CSVGLAGILYNEQFF.

This clonotype occurred many times. This chain links TRBV29-1 with TRBJ2-5; 7 positions match TRBD2. Germline-derived CDR1 and CDR2 are SQVTM and ANQGSEA. The V and J ends lost 4 bases and 4 bases, in that order; junction bases with no gene match: 6. The CDR3 is 13 amino acids. The CDR3 loop reads CSVVVAGGETQYF. The CDR3, as DNA: TGCAGCGTTGTAGTAGCGGGCGGAGAGACCCAGTACTTC.

This clonotype was seen more than once but under ten times. The CDR3 loop reads CATADSGANVLTF. The CDR3 coding sequence is TGTGCCACCGCGGATTCTGGGGCCAACGTCCTGACTTTC. The rearrangement joins TRBV24-1 to TRBJ2-6; no clear D. Germline CDR1 reads KGHDR; CDR2 reads SFDVKD. The CDR3 consists of 13 residues. V was cut by 9 bases and J by 1 base, with 6 bases left in between.

The chain joins TRBV7-2 to TRBJ2-1, with 7 bases that match TRBD2. The CDR3 covers 15 residues. V trimming: 5 bases; J trimming: 7 bases; junction bases outside the gene matches: 11. Germline V gene data show CDR1 as SGHTA and CDR2 as FQGNSA. CDR3 nucleotides: TGTGCCAGCAGCCCTCGGGGAGGGTCTTCGAATGAGCAGTTCTTC. Encoded protein: CASSPRGGSSNEQFF.

This clonotype was detected only a few times. The genes are TRBV7-2 and TRBJ2-5; D gene ambiguous. This CDR3 has 13 amino acids. V was trimmed by 5 bases and J by 5 bases, leaving 12 bases between them. Germline CDR1 is SGHTA and CDR2 is FQGNSA. CDR3 DNA: TGTGCCAGCAGCGCAACTGGCGTTGAGACCCAGTACTTC. As protein: CASSATGVETQYF.

This clonotype was seen a few times. The chain links TRBV2 to TRBJ2-5; D tentatively reads TRBD1 or TRBD2 (5 bases each). Looked up from germline, CDR1 is SNHLY and CDR2 is FYNNEI. This CDR3 is 13 amino acids long. The V end was cut by 7 bases, the J end by 4 bases, with 13 bases between. The CDR3 coding sequence is TGTGCCAGCATGGGGGAGATCGGAGAGACCCAGTACTTC. It encodes CASMGEIGETQYF.

The V and J genes are TRBV2 and TRBJ2-1; 10 nucleotides line up with TRBD2. V was clipped by 6 bases and J by 7 bases; unmatched bases: 9. The CDR3 has 15 amino acids. Germline V gene lookup returns CDR1 SNHLY and CDR2 FYNNEI. Written as DNA, the CDR3 is TGTGCCAGCAGCGCCAAAGCGGGAGGGGGAAATGAGCAGTTCTTC. It yields the protein CASSAKAGGGNEQFF.

This chain links TRBV28 with TRBJ2-5; D is perhaps TRBD1 (6 bases). In germline, CDR1 is MDHEN, CDR2 SYDVKM. V lost 5 bases and J 1 base, leaving 17 bases between the germline ends. The length of the CDR3 is 16 residues. The chain's CDR3 is CASSKSQGLAQETQYF. CDR3 sequence (DNA): TGTGCCAGCAGTAAGAGTCAGGGGTTGGCCCAAGAGACCCAGTACTTC.

This clonotype was seen a handful of times. CDR3 coding DNA: TGCAGCGTGATTAGCGGTACAGATACGCAGTATTTT. Its translation: CSVISGTDTQYF. The V call is TRBV29-1, the J call TRBJ2-3; D is perhaps TRBD2 (6 bases). The CDR3 has 12 amino acids. The V and J ends lost 6 bases and 3 bases respectively, with 10 bases between them. Germline CDR1 SQVTM, CDR2 ANQGSEA.

V and J are TRBV28 and TRBJ1-4; D gene ambiguous. The ends were cut back, 9 bases at V and 8 bases at J, with 13 bases in the middle. Germline CDR1 reads MDHEN; CDR2 reads SYDVKM. The CDR3 loop spans 12 amino acids. The CDR3 protein is CASKRGTEKLFF. In DNA form, the CDR3 reads TGTGCCAGTAAACGCGGAACAGAAAAACTGTTTTTT.

Ten or more counts support this clonotype. The chain employs TRBV7-2 and TRBJ2-7, with a tentative D call TRBD2 (5 bases). CDR3 length: 13 amino acids. Trimming took off 6 bases at V and 4 bases at J, with 13 bases between the two ends. Germline values: CDR1 SGHTA, CDR2 FQGNSA. Here the CDR3 DNA reads TGTGCCAGCAGTTTGCTAAGCGGTTACGAGCAGTACTTC. Translation: CASSLLSGYEQYF.

Of note for this clonotype: Relative to the germline gene, one junction end is altered; a read error may explain this. This chain joins TRBV7-7 and TRBJ1-1; D gene unclear. CDR3 length equals 13 residues. Germline lookup yields CDR1 SSHAT and CDR2 FNYEAQ (reference sequence). The CDR3: CASSIKEGTEAFF. The CDR3 DNA is TGTGCTAGCAGCATTAAAGAGGGCACTGAAGCTTTCTTT.

This chain links TRBV9 with TRBJ2-7; 11 bases match TRBD1. CDR1 is SGDLS, CDR2 YYNGEE, per germline. Trimming took 0 bases from V and 2 from J; bases not matched to a gene: 4. The CDR3 runs 16 residues. CDR3 residues: CASSVGGQGGTYEQYF. The CDR3 coding sequence is TGTGCCAGCAGCGTAGGGGGACAGGGGGGAACCTACGAGCAGTACTTC.

This chain connects TRBV7-9 to TRBJ2-7; D gene uncertain. CDR1 is SEHNR, CDR2 FQNEAQ, per germline (reference sequence). V gave up 0 bases and J gave up 2 bases, with 11 bases separating them. The CDR3 loop spans 15 amino acids. CDR3 in DNA: TGTGCCAGCAGCTTAGCGTTTTCCGGAACCTACGAGCAGTACTTC. This codes for CASSLAFSGTYEQYF.

This clonotype was recorded once. The gene calls are TRBV12-3 or TRBV12-4 and TRBJ1-1; tentative D call: TRBD1 (6 bases). The CDR3 runs 15 residues. Trimming stripped 6 bases from V and 2 bases from J, with 16 bases between. The DNA of the CDR3 is TGTGCCAGCAGAAGAGACAGGAGGGGAAACACTGAAGCTTTCTTT. Amino acids: CASRRDRRGNTEAFF.

This clonotype was picked up a small number of times. The rearrangement uses TRBV27 and TRBJ2-7, with TRBD1 identical over 8 bases. The CDR3 consists of 14 residues. Germline values: CDR1 MNHEY, CDR2 SMNVEV (reference sequence). V was pared by 5 bases and J by 4 bases, with 7 bases of the junction left unmatched. Written as DNA, the CDR3 is TGTGCCAGCAGTCTGACAGGGGTTGAATACGAGCAGTACTTC. Protein sequence: CASSLTGVEYEQYF.

V usage is TRBV7-2 and J usage is TRBJ2-4; D perhaps matches TRBD2 (7 bases). Gene TRBJ2-7 matches the end of the DNA better, so the J call may be wrong. CDR3 length: 14 amino acids. Germline-derived CDR1 and CDR2 are SGHTA and FQGNSA. In DNA, the CDR3 is TGTGCCAGCAGCGTATACGAAGGGGGGGTCGAGCAGTACTTC. Translating gives CASSVYEGGVEQYF.

This chain's CDR3 is CASRTTGRPQHF. The CDR3 bases are TGTGCCAGCAGAACCACAGGGCGGCCCCAGCATTTT. The chain links TRBV28 to TRBJ1-5, with a weak D call TRBD1 (6 bases). Germline V lookup: CDR1 MDHEN, CDR2 SYDVKM. The CDR3 is 12 residues long. Trimming shortened V by 6 bases and J by 9 bases, and 12 bases separated the two germline ends. The variable domain in full, with the rest retrieved from reference TRBV28 and TRBJ1-5, is DVKVTQSSRYLVKRTGEKVFLECVQDMDHENMFWYRQDPGLGLRLIYFSYDVKMKEKGDIPEGYSVSREKKERFSLILESASTNQTSMYLCASRTTGRPQHFGDGTRLSIL.

CDR3 residues: CSAMTSGSYNEQFF. The CDR3 DNA follows: TGCAGTGCGATGACTAGCGGGAGTTACAATGAGCAGTTCTTC. The chain combines TRBV20-1 with TRBJ2-1; 12 nucleotides align to TRBD2. CDR1 and CDR2 from the germline V gene are DFQATT and SNEGSKA (reference sequence). The V segment lost 6 bases and the J segment 4 bases; nucleotides outside the gene matches: 4. The CDR3 totals 14 residues.

This chain connects TRBV5-1 to TRBJ2-3, with unresolved D. The germline V gene has CDR1 SGHRS and CDR2 YFSETQ. The CDR3 consists of 13 residues. Trimming took off 4 bases at V and 3 bases at J, with 9 bases between the two ends. The CDR3 bases are TGCGCCAGCAGCCTTTACACTACAGATACGCAGTATTTT. Encoded protein: CASSLYTTDTQYF. The whole variable domain, remainder taken from reference TRBV5-1 and TRBJ2-3, is KAGVTQTPRYLIKTRGQQVTLSCSPISGHRSVSWYQQTPGQGLQFLFEYFSETQRNKGNFPGRFSGRQFSNSRSEMNVSTLELGDSALYLCASSLYTTDTQYFGPGTRLTVL.

As DNA, the CDR3 is TGCAGTGCCCCGATGGTCGGGCCAAGCCATCAGCCCCAGCATTTT. The encoded protein is CSAPMVGPSHQPQHF. This chain joins TRBV20-1 and TRBJ1-5; no clear D. Trimming took 6 bases from V and 5 from J, leaving 20 bases between them. Germline CDR1 DFQATT, CDR2 SNEGSKA (reference sequence). There are 15 residues in the CDR3.